The 4 T cell receptor beta chains presented below share a single source sample, sequenced in a study of blood T cell repertoires in COVID-19. The assay was immunoSEQ multiplex PCR, and TCRdb's table has in-frame clones only and misses some. This sample has hundreds of thousands of clones, with 70% to 90% found just once. Sequences were obtained from peripheral blood. The source of these receptors is a man aged 18 to 29 with active or convalescent COVID-19.

The chain recombines TRBV19 with TRBJ2-7, with D hard to call. Germline CDR1 reads LNHDA; CDR2 reads SQIVND (reference sequence). The CDR3 is 14 amino acids. The V end lost 2 bases, the J end lost 2 bases, and 10 bases lay between the germline ends. The DNA for the CDR3 is TGTGCCAGTAGTATAAGACTTGAACCCTACGAGCAGTACTTC. Its translation is CASSIRLEPYEQYF.

The CDR3 DNA is TGTGCCAGCTCACCGTATGGACAGGGAATGGGTGAGCAGTTCTTC. Its translation: CASSPYGQGMGEQFF. V gene TRBV18 combines with J gene TRBJ2-1; the match to TRBD1 covers 8 bases. Germline CDR1 KGHSH, CDR2 LQKENI. V lost 3 bases and J lost 9; bases outside the gene matches: 10. CDR3 length: 15 amino acids.

This chain links TRBV30 with TRBJ1-4; unclear D gene. CDR1 is GTSNPN and CDR2 is SVGIG in the germline V gene (reference sequence). V lost 1 base to trimming and J lost 9 bases, with 12 bases between them. The length of the CDR3 is 13 residues. The CDR3 region has the DNA TGTGCCTGGAGTGGAGGTACCACGAAAAAACTGTTTTTT. Its translation is CAWSGGTTKKLFF.

The chain couples TRBV7-9 to TRBJ2-2, with 10 positions matching TRBD2. Germline loops: CDR1 SEHNR, CDR2 FQNEAQ (reference sequence). Germline trimming cut 0 bases from V and 0 bases from J; bases unmatched to any gene: 1. This CDR3 contains 17 residues. As DNA, the CDR3 is TGTGCCAGCAGCTTAGCTAGCGGGGGGACGAACACCGGGGAGCTGTTTTTT. Amino acids: CASSLASGGTNTGELFF. Full variable domain (missing parts from reference TRBV7-9 and TRBJ2-2): DTGVSQNPRHKITKRGQNVTFRCDPISEHNRLYWYRQTLGQGPEFLTYFQNEAQLEKSRLLSDRFSAERPKGSFSTLEIQRTEQGDSAMYLCASSLASGGTNTGELFFGEGSRLTVL.